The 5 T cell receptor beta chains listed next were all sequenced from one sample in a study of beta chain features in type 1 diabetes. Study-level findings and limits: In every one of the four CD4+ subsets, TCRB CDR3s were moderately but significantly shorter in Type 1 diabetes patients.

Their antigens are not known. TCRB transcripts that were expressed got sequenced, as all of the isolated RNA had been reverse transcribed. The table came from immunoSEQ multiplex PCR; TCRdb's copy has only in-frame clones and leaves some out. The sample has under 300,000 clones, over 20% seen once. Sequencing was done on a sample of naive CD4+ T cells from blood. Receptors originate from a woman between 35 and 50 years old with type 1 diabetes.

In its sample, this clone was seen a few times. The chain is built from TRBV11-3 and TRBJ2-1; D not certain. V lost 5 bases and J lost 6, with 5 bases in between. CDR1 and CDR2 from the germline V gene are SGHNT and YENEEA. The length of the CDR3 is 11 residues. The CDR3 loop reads CASSPGNEQFF. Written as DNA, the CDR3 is TGTGCCAGCAGCCCGGGCAATGAGCAGTTCTTC.

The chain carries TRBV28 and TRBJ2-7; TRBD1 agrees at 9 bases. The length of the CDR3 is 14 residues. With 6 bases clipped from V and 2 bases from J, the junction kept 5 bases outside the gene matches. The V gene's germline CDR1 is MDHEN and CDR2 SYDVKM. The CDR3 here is CASSTGGYAYEQYF. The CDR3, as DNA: TGTGCCAGCAGCACAGGGGGCTACGCCTACGAGCAGTACTTC.

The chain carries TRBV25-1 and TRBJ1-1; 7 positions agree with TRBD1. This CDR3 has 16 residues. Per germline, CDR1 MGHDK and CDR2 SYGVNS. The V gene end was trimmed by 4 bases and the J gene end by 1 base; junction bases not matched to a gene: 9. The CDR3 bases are TGTGCCAGCAGTGCTCTCGGGACAGTAAGGAACACTGAAGCTTTCTTT. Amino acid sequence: CASSALGTVRNTEAFF.

The CDR3 here is CASRAQGEGTIGYTF. For the CDR3, the DNA is TGTGCCAGCAGGGCACAGGGAGAGGGAACTATAGGCTACACCTTC. The rearrangement uses TRBV28 and TRBJ1-2; D perhaps matches TRBD1 (6 bases). Looked up from germline, CDR1 is MDHEN and CDR2 is SYDVKM. Trimming stripped 6 bases from V and 8 bases from J, with 22 bases between. The CDR3 is 15 residues long.

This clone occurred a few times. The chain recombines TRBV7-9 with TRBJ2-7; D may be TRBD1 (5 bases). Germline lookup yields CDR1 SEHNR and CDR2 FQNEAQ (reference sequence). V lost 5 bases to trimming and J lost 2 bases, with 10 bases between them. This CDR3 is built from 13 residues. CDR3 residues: CASSPGHAYEQYF. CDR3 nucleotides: TGTGCCAGCAGCCCCGGACACGCCTACGAGCAGTACTTC.